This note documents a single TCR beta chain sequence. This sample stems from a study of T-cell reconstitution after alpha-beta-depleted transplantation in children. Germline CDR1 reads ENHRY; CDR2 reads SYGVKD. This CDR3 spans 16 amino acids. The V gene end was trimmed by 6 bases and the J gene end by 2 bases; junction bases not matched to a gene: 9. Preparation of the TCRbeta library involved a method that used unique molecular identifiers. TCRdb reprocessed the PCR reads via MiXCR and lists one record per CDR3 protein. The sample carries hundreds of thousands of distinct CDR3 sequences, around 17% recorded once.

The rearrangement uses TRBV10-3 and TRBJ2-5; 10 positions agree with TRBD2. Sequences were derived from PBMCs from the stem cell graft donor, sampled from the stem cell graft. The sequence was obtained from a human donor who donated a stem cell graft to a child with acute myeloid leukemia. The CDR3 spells CAIRSSGGINQETQYF. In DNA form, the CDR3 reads TGTGCCATCAGAAGTAGCGGGGGGATAAATCAAGAGACCCAGTACTTC.